A single sample is the source of the 27 T cell receptor beta chains below, sequenced in a study of T cell responses to AZD1222 COVID-19 vaccine. The table came from immunoSEQ multiplex PCR; TCRdb's copy has only in-frame clones and leaves some out. The data contain about 120,000 clones, roughly 90% of them singletons. This material consisted of peripheral blood, taken on day 0 of AZD1222 vaccination. The origin of the receptors is an adult in good health.

The gene calls are TRBV24-1 and TRBJ2-2; D tentatively reads TRBD1 or TRBD2 (5 bases each). Germline V gives CDR1 KGHDR, CDR2 SFDVKD. This CDR3 contains 15 residues. Between the trimmed V and J ends, which lost 2 bases and 4 bases, there was a span of 10 bases. The CDR3 spells CATSDSAGTTGELFF. CDR3 bases: TGTGCCACCAGTGATTCCGCAGGGACCACCGGGGAGCTGTTTTTT.

The sample holds a few counts of this clone. The chain combines TRBV30 with TRBJ1-1; the D gene is possibly TRBD1 (6 bases). Germline V CDR1 and CDR2: GTSNPN, SVGIG (reference sequence). CDR3 size: 15 residues. V lost 2 bases to trimming and J lost 2 bases, with 15 bases between them. The CDR3: CAWSYARGVNTEAFF. The CDR3, as DNA: TGTGCCTGGAGTTACGCGAGGGGGGTAAACACTGAAGCTTTCTTT.

The rearrangement links TRBV5-4 to TRBJ2-3; TRBD2 agrees at 11 bases. The ends lost 4 bases at V and 4 bases at J; junction bases unmatched: 5. The CDR3 covers 15 residues. CDR1 SGHNT and CDR2 YYREEE come from the germline V gene (reference sequence). CDR3 sequence: CASSPTSGRADTQYF. DNA for the CDR3: TGTGCCAGCAGCCCCACTAGCGGGAGAGCAGATACGCAGTATTTT.

A single count supports this clone. The CDR3 spells CASSPTTGGNQPQHF. In nucleotides, the CDR3 is TGTGCCAGCAGCCCTACGACAGGGGGCAATCAGCCCCAGCATTTT. The chain recombines TRBV7-9 with TRBJ1-5, with 8 bases matching TRBD1. Germline-derived CDR1 and CDR2 are SEHNR and FQNEAQ (reference sequence). The CDR3 is 15 residues long. The V and J ends lost 5 bases and 2 bases, in that order; junction bases with no gene match: 5.

This chain joins TRBV5-1 and TRBJ1-2; 7 bases are a match to TRBD1. Germline trimming cut 3 bases from V and 2 bases from J; bases unmatched to any gene: 4. The CDR3 runs to 14 residues. The germline V gene has CDR1 SGHRS and CDR2 YFSETQ. CDR3 residues: CASSSAGQNYGYTF. The CDR3 DNA reads TGCGCCAGCAGCTCCGCGGGACAGAACTATGGCTACACCTTC.

The rearrangement joins TRBV6-5 to TRBJ1-3; unclear D gene. CDR3 length equals 13 residues. V shed 6 bases and J shed 4 bases, with 10 bases lying between them. CDR1 and CDR2 from the germline V gene are MNHEY and SVGAGI. The CDR3 here is CASSQSRGNTIYF. CDR3 nucleotides: TGTGCCAGCAGCCAGAGTAGGGGAAACACCATATATTTT.

The chain uses TRBV2 and TRBJ2-7, with TRBD1 matching over 8 bases. The CDR3 is 15 residues long. Germline V gives CDR1 SNHLY, CDR2 FYNNEI. V lost 6 bases and J lost 2; bases outside the gene matches: 9. The CDR3 region is CASRQTGVFPYEQYF. DNA for the CDR3: TGTGCCAGCAGGCAGACAGGGGTCTTCCCCTACGAGCAGTACTTC.

On this clone itself: The identical CDR3 is also encoded by other nucleotide sequences in the sample. The chain carries TRBV5-1 and TRBJ2-7; no definite D call. There are 13 residues in the CDR3. V dropped 0 bases and J dropped 4 bases, with 8 bases sitting between them. Germline V gene lookup returns CDR1 SGHRS and CDR2 YFSETQ. In DNA, the CDR3 is TGCGCCAGCAGCTTGGCCGTTGGTTACGAGCAGTACTTC. Translation: CASSLAVGYEQYF.

The rearrangement joins TRBV10-3 to TRBJ2-5; TRBD1 aligns across 9 bases. Germline CDR1 and CDR2: ENHRY and SYGVKD. The CDR3 contains 14 residues. The junction had 9 bases not matched to a gene; V was cut back by 6 bases and J by 7 bases. The CDR3 loop is CAISDDRGSGTQYF. CDR3 DNA sequence: TGTGCCATCAGCGACGACAGGGGGTCGGGGACCCAGTACTTC.

CDR3: CASSLDGTTNEQYF. DNA for the CDR3: TGCGCCAGCAGCTTGGACGGGACTACCAACGAGCAGTACTTC. The chain recombines TRBV5-1 with TRBJ2-7; 7 nucleotides line up with TRBD2. Germline V CDR1 and CDR2: SGHRS, YFSETQ. This CDR3 comprises 14 residues. V lost 0 bases, J lost 5 bases, and 5 bases stayed unmatched.

The V and J genes are TRBV4-1 and TRBJ2-2; D gene uncertain. The CDR3 has 13 residues. V was shortened by 5 bases and J by 2 bases, with 6 bases between the two germline ends. Germline CDR1 MGHRA, CDR2 YSYEKL. The CDR3 is CASSASNTGELFF. CDR3 nucleotide sequence: TGCGCCAGCAGCGCCTCTAACACCGGGGAGCTGTTTTTT.

A single count supports this clone. This specimen includes other DNA sequences encoding the same CDR3. This sequence joins TRBV10-1 and TRBJ2-7, with D perhaps assigned TRBD1 or TRBD2 (6 bases each). In germline, CDR1 is WNHNN, CDR2 SYGVQD (reference sequence). V shed 6 bases and J shed 4 bases, with 10 bases lying between them. This CDR3 is built from 12 residues. The CDR3 here is CASSEGGYEQYF. CDR3 sequence (DNA): TGCGCCAGCAGCGAAGGGGGGTACGAGCAGTACTTC.

This clone was observed once. CDR3 in amino acids: CSASRTGWLFF. As DNA, the CDR3 is TGCAGTGCTAGTAGGACAGGGTGGCTGTTTTTT. This rearrangement joins TRBV20-1 to TRBJ2-2; 8 positions agree with TRBD1. The CDR3 is made up of 11 amino acids. Germline V gives CDR1 DFQATT, CDR2 SNEGSKA (reference sequence). V was pared by 3 bases and J by 13 bases, with 4 bases of the junction left unmatched.

The chain employs TRBV11-3 and TRBJ2-2; the match to TRBD1 covers 10 bases. The junction had 3 bases not matched to a gene; V was cut back by 5 bases and J by 6 bases. This CDR3 contains 14 residues. The germline gives CDR1 SGHNT, CDR2 YENEEA. DNA for the CDR3: TGTGCCAGCAGCCCGGGACAGGGGCCCGGGGAGCTGTTTTTT. It is translated as CASSPGQGPGELFF.

The chain combines TRBV7-9 with TRBJ2-6, with D maybe TRBD2 (5 bases). CDR3 size: 15 residues. CDR1 SEHNR and CDR2 FQNEAQ come from the germline V gene (reference sequence). V was pared by 5 bases and J by 0 bases, with 8 bases between. The CDR3 loop reads CASSRRDSGANVLTF. For the CDR3, the DNA is TGTGCCAGCAGCCGACGGGACTCTGGGGCCAACGTCCTGACTTTC. Filled out from reference TRBV7-9 and TRBJ2-6, the complete variable domain reads DTGVSQNPRHKITKRGQNVTFRCDPISEHNRLYWYRQTLGQGPEFLTYFQNEAQLEKSRLLSDRFSAERPKGSFSTLEIQRTEQGDSAMYLCASSRRDSGANVLTFGAGSRLTVL.

This rearrangement joins TRBV30 to TRBJ1-6, with D uncertain. Looked up from germline, CDR1 is GTSNPN and CDR2 is SVGIG (reference sequence). Deletions cut 0 bases from V and 7 bases from J, with 10 bases between. The CDR3 loop spans 14 amino acids. The CDR3 spells CAWSVGGPNSPLHF. CDR3 sequence (DNA): TGTGCCTGGAGTGTCGGAGGTCCGAATTCACCCCTCCACTTT.

The V gene is TRBV21-1, the J gene TRBJ2-7. TRBV21-1 is assigned pseudogene status. The CDR3 consists of 11 residues. CDR3: CASSNCPEQYF. Written as DNA, the CDR3 is TGTGCCAGCAGCAATTGTCCCGAGCAGTACTTC.

The chain employs TRBV29-1 and TRBJ1-3; D not resolved. Germline V lookup: CDR1 SQVTM, CDR2 ANQGSEA. This CDR3 contains 13 residues. The germline V and J ends were trimmed by 1 base and 0 bases, with 4 bases remaining between them. Written as DNA, the CDR3 is TGCAGCGTTGAAGGGGTCTCTGGAAACACCATATATTTT. Translating gives CSVEGVSGNTIYF. The variable domain in full, with the rest retrieved from reference TRBV29-1 and TRBJ1-3, is SAVISQKPSRDICQRGTSLTIQCQVDSQVTMMFWYRQQPGQSLTLIATANQGSEATYESGFVIDKFPISRPNLTFSTLTVSNMSPEDSSIYLCSVEGVSGNTIYFGEGSWLTVV.

The CDR3 nucleotides read TGCGCCAGCAGCCAAAGGACAGGGGGCGCATCTGGGGCCAACGTCCTGACTTTC. It is translated as CASSQRTGGASGANVLTF. V is TRBV4-3 and J is TRBJ2-6; 11 positions agree with TRBD1. The CDR3 sequence is 18 residues long. Germline CDR1 and CDR2: LGHNA and YSLEER. J gave up 1 base and V 2 bases, and 4 bases lay outside the gene matches.

The CDR3 nucleotides read TGTGCCAGCAGTTTACGGGGGCCCACGGCCCAGCATTTT. It encodes CASSLRGPTAQHF. The chain links TRBV27 to TRBJ1-5; D is perhaps TRBD1 (6 bases). There are 13 residues in the CDR3. Germline V lookup: CDR1 MNHEY, CDR2 SMNVEV (reference sequence). Trimming took 2 bases from V and 11 from J, leaving 13 bases between them.

The V and J genes are TRBV9 and TRBJ2-7; D may correspond to TRBD1 or TRBD2 (6 bases each). The CDR3 runs to 14 residues. Germline V lookup: CDR1 SGDLS, CDR2 YYNGEE. V lost 1 base and J lost 10, with 18 bases in between. CDR3 bases: TGTGCCAGCAGCGTATTAATGGAGGGGGAGGATCAGTACTTC. It yields the protein CASSVLMEGEDQYF. The whole variable domain, remainder taken from reference TRBV9 and TRBJ2-7, is DSGVTQTPKHLITATGQRVTLRCSPRSGDLSVYWYQQSLDQGLQFLIQYYNGEERAKGNILERFSAQQFPDLHSELNLSSLELGDSALYFCASSVLMEGEDQYFGPGTRLTVT.

V usage is TRBV15 and J usage is TRBJ1-2; 8 nucleotides agree with TRBD1. The germline V gene has CDR1 LNHNV and CDR2 YYDKDF (reference sequence). The CDR3 is 16 amino acids. Trimming at V came to 0 bases and at J to 3 bases, leaving 6 bases not matched to a gene. DNA of the CDR3: TGTGCCACCAGCAGAGATCCACAGGGGGTATACTATGGCTACACCTTC. Translated, it gives CATSRDPQGVYYGYTF.

This chain uses TRBV12-3 or TRBV12-4 with TRBJ2-1; unclear D gene. The CDR3 is 12 residues long. Trimming shortened V by 7 bases and J by 8 bases, and 12 bases separated the two germline ends. The CDR3 spells CASTARLDEQFF. The CDR3, as DNA: TGTGCCAGCACCGCACGGTTGGATGAGCAGTTCTTC.

This clone came up a few times. This chain connects TRBV18 to TRBJ1-3; 9 bases are a match to TRBD1. The junction had 4 bases not matched to a gene; V was cut back by 3 bases and J by 4 bases. Germline CDR1 and CDR2: KGHSH and LQKENI. This CDR3 has 15 residues. CDR3 loop: CASSPNRGRGNTIYF. CDR3 DNA sequence: TGTGCCAGCTCACCCAACAGGGGGCGCGGAAACACCATATATTTT.

The chain joins TRBV28 to TRBJ1-1; the match to TRBD1 covers 8 bases. Germline V gene sequence: CDR1 MDHEN, CDR2 SYDVKM. With 7 bases clipped from V and 1 base from J, the junction kept 5 bases outside the gene matches. CDR3 size: 14 residues. The CDR3 region is CASTWTGRNTEAFF. CDR3 nucleotide sequence: TGTGCCAGCACATGGACAGGGAGGAACACTGAAGCTTTCTTT. Supplemented by reference TRBV28 and TRBJ1-1, the full variable domain reads DVKVTQSSRYLVKRTGEKVFLECVQDMDHENMFWYRQDPGLGLRLIYFSYDVKMKEKGDIPEGYSVSREKKERFSLILESASTNQTSMYLCASTWTGRNTEAFFGQGTRLTVV.

The V and J genes are TRBV18 and TRBJ2-3, with D perhaps assigned TRBD1 or TRBD2 (5 bases each). V gave up 3 bases and J gave up 8 bases, with 27 bases separating them. CDR1 is KGHSH and CDR2 is LQKENI in the germline V gene. This CDR3 has 18 residues. The CDR3 protein is CASSPEGREGAHTGTQYF. For the CDR3, the DNA is TGTGCCAGCTCACCTGAGGGCAGGGAAGGGGCCCACACTGGTACGCAGTATTTT.

The chain links TRBV14 to TRBJ2-7; TRBD1 agrees at 7 bases. Germline CDR1 SGHDN, CDR2 FVKESK. The CDR3 spans 13 residues. The V gene end was trimmed by 5 bases and the J gene end by 6 bases; junction bases not matched to a gene: 7. The CDR3 region is CASSVTGFGEQYF. DNA for the CDR3: TGTGCCAGCAGCGTGACAGGGTTCGGCGAGCAGTACTTC.